This T cell receptor beta chain was observed in a study of shared clonotypes between healthy human individuals. At the level of the study: Three CD4 naive, three CD4 memory, two CD8 naive and one CD8 memory plate were used per donor.

V shed 5 bases and J shed 6 bases, with 13 bases lying between them. Germline lookup yields CDR1 MDHEN and CDR2 SYDVKM. There are 13 residues in the CDR3. The repertoire was sequenced with immunoSEQ multiplex PCR; TCRdb's copy has only in-frame clones and lacks some. The sample includes about 2.3 million clones, roughly 93% seen only once; the top ten take about 0.37%. The specimen sequenced was naive CD4+ T cells from PBMCs. Subset denoted: CD45RA+ positively selected. The TCR comes from a man in his late teens or twenties in good health. Some clones in this sample may be carry-over from other donors' samples. The chain links TRBV28 to TRBJ1-2, with D tentatively TRBD1 (5 bases). Here the CDR3 reads CASSPPGFDGYTF. DNA for the CDR3: TGTGCCAGCAGTCCCCCAGGGTTTGATGGCTACACCTTC.